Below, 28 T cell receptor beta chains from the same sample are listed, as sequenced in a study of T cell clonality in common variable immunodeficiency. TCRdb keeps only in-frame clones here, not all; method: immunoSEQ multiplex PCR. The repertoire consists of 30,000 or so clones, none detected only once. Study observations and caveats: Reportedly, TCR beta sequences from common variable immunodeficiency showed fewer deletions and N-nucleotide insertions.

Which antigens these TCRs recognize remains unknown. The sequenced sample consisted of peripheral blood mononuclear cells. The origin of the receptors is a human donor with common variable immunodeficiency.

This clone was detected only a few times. The CDR3 loop reads CASTRLDSQETQYF. The covered CDR3 bases are TGTGCCAGTACCCGTCTAGACAGCCAAGAGACC. The chain has TRBV19 and TRBJ2-5; possible D gene TRBD1, 5 bases. From the germline J gene comes the end of the CDR3, since the read stops 3 residues before it. V shed 7 bases and J shed 1 base, with 13 bases lying between them. This CDR3 region has 14 residues. The V gene's germline CDR1 is LNHDA and CDR2 SQIVND (reference sequence).

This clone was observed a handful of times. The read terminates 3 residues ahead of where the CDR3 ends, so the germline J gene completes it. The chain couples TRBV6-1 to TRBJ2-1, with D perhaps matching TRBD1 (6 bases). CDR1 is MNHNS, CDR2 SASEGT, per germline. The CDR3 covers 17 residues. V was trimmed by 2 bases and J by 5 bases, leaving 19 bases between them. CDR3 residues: CASSETGWLDRDNEQFF. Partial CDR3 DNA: TGTGCCAGCAGTGAAACAGGGTGGCTCGATAGGGACAATGAG.

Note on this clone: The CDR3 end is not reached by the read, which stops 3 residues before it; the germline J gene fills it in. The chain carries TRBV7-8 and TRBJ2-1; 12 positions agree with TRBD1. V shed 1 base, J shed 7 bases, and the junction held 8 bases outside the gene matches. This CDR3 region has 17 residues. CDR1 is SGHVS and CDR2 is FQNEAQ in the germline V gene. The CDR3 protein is CASSLGLGTGGLNEQFF. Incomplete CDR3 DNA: TGTGCCAGCAGCTTAGGACTGGGGACAGGGGGCTTGAATGAG.

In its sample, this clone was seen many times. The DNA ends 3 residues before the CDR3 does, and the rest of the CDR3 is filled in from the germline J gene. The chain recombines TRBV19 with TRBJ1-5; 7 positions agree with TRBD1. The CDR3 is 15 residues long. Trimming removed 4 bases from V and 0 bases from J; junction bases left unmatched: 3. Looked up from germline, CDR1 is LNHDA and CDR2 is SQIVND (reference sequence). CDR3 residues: CASSRQGASNQPQHF. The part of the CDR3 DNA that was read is TGTGCCAGTAGTAGACAGGGCGCTAGCAATCAGCCC.

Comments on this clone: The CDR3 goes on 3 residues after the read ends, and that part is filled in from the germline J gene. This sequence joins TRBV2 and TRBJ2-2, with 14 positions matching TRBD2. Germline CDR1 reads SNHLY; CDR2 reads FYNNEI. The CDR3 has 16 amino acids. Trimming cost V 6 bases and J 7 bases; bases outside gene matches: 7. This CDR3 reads CASRKTSGGAGGELFF. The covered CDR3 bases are TGTGCCAGCAGGAAGACTAGCGGGGGGGCCGGCGGGGAG.

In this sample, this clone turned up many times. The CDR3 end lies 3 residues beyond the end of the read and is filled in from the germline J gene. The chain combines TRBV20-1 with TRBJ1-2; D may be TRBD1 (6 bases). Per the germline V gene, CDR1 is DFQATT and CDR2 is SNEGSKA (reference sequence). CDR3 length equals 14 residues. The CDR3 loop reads CSALDSYPSGGYTF. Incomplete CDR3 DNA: TGCAGTGCTCTGGACAGTTACCCCTCTGGGGGC.

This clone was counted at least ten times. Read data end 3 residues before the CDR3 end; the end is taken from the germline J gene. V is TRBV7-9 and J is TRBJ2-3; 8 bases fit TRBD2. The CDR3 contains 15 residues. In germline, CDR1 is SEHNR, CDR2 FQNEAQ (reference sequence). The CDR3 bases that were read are TGTGCCAGCAGCTTAGTCCATTTAGCGGGGAACACG. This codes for CASSLVHLAGNT. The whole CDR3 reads CASSLVHLAGNTQYF. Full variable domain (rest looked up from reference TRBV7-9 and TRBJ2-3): DTGVSQNPRHKITKRGQNVTFRCDPISEHNRLYWYRQTLGQGPEFLTYFQNEAQLEKSRLLSDRFSAERPKGSFSTLEIQRTEQGDSAMYLCASSLVHLAGNTQYFGPGTRLTVL.

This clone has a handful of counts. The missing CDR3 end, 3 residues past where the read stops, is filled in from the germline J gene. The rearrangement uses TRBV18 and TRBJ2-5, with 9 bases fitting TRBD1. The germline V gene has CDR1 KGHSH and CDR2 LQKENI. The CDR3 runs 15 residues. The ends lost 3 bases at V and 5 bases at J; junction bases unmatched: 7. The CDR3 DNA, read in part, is TGTGCCAGCTCACCTAGGACAGGGGACGGGGAGACC. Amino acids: CASSPRTGDGET. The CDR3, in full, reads CASSPRTGDGETQYF.

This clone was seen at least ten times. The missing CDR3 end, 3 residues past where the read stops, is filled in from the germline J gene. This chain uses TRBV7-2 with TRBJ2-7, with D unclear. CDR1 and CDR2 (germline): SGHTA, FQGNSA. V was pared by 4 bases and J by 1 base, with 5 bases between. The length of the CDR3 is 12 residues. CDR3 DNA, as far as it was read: TGTGCCAGCAGCTACAGTTCCTACGAG. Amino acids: CASSYSSYE. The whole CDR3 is CASSYSSYEQYF.

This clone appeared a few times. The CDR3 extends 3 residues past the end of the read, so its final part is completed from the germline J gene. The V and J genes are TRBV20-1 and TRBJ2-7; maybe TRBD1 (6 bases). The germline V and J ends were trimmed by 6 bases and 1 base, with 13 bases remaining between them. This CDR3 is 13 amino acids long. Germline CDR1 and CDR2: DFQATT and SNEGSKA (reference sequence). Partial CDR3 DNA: TGCAGTGCCCCAGGGGCCTATTCCTACGAG. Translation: CSAPGAYSYE. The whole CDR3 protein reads CSAPGAYSYEQYF.

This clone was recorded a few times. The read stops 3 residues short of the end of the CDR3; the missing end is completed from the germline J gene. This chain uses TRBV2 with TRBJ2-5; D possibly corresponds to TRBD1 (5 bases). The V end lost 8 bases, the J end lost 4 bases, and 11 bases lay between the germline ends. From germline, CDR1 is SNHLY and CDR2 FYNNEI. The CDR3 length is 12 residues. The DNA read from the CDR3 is TGTGCCAGCGTCCAGGGCGGAGAGACC. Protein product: CASVQGGET. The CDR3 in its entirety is CASVQGGETQYF.

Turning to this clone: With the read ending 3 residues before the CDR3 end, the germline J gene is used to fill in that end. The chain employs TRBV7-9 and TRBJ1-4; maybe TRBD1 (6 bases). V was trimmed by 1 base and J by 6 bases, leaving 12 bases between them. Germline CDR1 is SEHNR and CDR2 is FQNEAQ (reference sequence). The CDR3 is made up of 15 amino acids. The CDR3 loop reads CASSLVAGADEKLFF. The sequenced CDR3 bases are TGTGCCAGCAGCTTAGTCGCGGGGGCGGATGAAAAA.

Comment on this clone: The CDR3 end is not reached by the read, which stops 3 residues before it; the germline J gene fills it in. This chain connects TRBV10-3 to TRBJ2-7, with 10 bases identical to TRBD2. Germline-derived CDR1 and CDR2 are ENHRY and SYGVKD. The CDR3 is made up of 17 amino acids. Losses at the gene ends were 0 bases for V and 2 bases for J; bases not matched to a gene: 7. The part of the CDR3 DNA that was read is TGTGCCATCAGTGAGTCTTCTAGCGGGGGAAACCCCTACGAG. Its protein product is CAISESSSGGNPYE. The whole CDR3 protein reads CAISESSSGGNPYEQYF.

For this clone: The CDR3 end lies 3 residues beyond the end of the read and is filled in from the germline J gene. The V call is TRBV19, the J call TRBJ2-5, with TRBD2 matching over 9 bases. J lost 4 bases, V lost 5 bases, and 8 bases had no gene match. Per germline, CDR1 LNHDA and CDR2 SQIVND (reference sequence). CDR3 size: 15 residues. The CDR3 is CASSFGAGGGETQYF. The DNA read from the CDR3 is TGTGCCAGTAGTTTTGGAGCGGGGGGCGGAGAGACC.

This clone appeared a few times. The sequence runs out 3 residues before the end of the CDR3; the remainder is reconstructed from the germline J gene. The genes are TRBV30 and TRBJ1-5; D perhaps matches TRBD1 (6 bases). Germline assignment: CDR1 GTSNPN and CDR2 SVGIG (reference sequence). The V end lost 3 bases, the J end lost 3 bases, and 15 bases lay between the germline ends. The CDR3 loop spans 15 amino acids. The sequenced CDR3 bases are TGTGCCTGGAGCCTGGGACACCACTTCAATCAGCCC. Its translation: CAWSLGHHFNQP. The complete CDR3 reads CAWSLGHHFNQPQHF.

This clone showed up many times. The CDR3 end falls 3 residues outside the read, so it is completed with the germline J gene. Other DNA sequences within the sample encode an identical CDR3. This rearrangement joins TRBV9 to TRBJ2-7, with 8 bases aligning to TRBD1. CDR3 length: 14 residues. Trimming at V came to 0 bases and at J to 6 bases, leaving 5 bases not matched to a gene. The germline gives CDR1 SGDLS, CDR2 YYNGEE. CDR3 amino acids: CASSVVDRGGEQYF. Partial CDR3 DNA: TGTGCCAGCAGCGTAGTTGACAGGGGTGGCGAG.

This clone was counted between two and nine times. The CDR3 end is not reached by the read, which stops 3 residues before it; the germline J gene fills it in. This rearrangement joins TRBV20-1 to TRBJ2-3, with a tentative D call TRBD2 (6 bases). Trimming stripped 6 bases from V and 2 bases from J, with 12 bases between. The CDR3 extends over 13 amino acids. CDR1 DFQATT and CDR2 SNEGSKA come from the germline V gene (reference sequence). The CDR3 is CSAPGLITDTQYF. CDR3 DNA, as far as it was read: TGCAGTGCCCCGGGACTTATCACAGATACG.

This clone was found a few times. The CDR3 sequence: CSASPLLRAQETQYF. The DNA read from the CDR3 is TGCAGTGCTAGCCCTTTATTGAGGGCCCAAGAGACC. The rearrangement joins TRBV20-1 to TRBJ2-5, with TRBD2 as a possible D gene (5 bases). Coverage ceases 3 residues before the CDR3 finishes, and the germline J gene fills in the end. The CDR3 has 15 residues. Looked up from germline, CDR1 is DFQATT and CDR2 is SNEGSKA (reference sequence). V shed 3 bases and J shed 1 base, with 15 bases lying between them.

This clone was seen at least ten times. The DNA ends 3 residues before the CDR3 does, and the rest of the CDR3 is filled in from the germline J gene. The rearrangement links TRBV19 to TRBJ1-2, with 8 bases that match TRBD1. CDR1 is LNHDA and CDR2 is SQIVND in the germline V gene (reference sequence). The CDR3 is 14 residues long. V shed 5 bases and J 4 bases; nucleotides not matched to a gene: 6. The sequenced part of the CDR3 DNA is TGTGCCAGTAGTGCTTCGGACAGGGCCTATGGC. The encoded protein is CASSASDRAYG. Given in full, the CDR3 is CASSASDRAYGYTF.

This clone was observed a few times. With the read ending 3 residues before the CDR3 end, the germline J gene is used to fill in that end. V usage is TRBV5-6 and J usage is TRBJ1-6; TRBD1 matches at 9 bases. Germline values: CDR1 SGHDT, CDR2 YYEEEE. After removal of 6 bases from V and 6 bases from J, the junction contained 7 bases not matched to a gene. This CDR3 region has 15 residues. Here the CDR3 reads CASKGTGPLNSPLHF. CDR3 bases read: TGTGCCAGCAAGGGGACAGGGCCTCTTAATTCACCC.

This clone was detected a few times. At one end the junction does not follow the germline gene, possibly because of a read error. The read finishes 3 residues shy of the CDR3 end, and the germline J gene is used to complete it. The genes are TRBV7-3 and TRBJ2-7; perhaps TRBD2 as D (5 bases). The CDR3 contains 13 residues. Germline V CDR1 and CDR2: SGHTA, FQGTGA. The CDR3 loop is CSSSPPGTYEQYF. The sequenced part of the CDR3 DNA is TGTTCCAGCAGCCCTCCGGGGACCTACGAG.

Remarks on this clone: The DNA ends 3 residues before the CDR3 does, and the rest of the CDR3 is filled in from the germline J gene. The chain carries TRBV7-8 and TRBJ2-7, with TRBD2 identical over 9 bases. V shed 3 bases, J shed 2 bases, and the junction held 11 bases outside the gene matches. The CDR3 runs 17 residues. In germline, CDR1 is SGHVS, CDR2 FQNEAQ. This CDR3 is CASSFGGASGDTYEQYF. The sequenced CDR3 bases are TGTGCCAGCAGCTTCGGGGGGGCTAGCGGGGACACCTACGAG.

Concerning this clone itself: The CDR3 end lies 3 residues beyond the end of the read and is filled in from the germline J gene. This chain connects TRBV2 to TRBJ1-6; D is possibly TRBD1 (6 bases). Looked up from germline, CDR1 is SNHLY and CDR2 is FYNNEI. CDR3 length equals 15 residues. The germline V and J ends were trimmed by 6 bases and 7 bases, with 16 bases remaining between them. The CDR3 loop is CASRYRDIDNSPLHF. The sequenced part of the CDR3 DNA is TGTGCCAGCAGATACCGGGACATTGACAATTCACCC.

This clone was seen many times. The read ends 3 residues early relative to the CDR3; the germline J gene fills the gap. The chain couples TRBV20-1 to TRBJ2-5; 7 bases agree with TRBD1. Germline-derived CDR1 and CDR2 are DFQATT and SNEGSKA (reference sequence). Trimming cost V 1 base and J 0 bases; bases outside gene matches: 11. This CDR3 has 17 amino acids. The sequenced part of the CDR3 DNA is TGCAGTGCTAGAGGGTCGGGACAGCTACAGTACCAAGAGACC. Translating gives CSARGSGQLQYQET. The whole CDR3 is CSARGSGQLQYQETQYF.

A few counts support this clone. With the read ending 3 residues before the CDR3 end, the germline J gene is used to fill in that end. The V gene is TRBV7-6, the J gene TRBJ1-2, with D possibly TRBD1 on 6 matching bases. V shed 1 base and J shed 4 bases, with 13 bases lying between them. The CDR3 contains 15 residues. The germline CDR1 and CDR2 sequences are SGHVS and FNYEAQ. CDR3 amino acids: CASSLEGRGRYGYTF. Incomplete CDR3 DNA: TGTGCCAGCAGCTTAGAGGGCAGGGGCCGCTATGGC.

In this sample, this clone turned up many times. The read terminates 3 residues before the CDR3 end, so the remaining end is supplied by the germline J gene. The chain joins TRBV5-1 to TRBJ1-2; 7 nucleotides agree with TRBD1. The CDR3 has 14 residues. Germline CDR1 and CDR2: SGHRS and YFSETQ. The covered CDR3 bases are TGCGCCAGCAGCCCCGGAGGGGGCGGAGGGGGC. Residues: CASSPGGGGGG. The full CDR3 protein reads CASSPGGGGGGYTF.

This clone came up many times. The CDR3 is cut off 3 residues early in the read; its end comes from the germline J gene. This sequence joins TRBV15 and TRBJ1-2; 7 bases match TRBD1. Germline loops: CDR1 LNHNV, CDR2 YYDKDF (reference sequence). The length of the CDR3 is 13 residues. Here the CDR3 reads CATSRETGLGYTF. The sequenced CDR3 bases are TGTGCCACCAGCAGAGAGACAGGGTTAGGC.

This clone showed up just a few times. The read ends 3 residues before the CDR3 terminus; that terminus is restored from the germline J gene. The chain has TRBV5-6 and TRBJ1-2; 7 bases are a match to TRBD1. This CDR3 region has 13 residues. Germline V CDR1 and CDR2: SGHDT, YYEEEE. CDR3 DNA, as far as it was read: TGTGCCAGCAGCTTGGCCGCAGGGGGGGGC. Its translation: CASSLAAGGG. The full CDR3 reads CASSLAAGGGYTF.